This passage covers 30 T cell receptor beta chains from one sample sequenced in a study of cytomegalovirus exposure and HLA in healthy donors. It was with 60 Vbeta and 13 Jbeta primers that the PCR ran. Sequenced by immunoSEQ multiplex PCR; TCRdb stores in-frame clones only, minus some. The table includes about 110,000 clones, more than 65% detected once. The sequencing sample was made of PBMCs. Receptor source: a boy aged 5-17 years in good health and CMV-seronegative.

This clone has only a few counts. The chain recombines TRBV29-1 with TRBJ2-7; no reliable D call. This CDR3 is 10 amino acids long. Trimming removed 6 bases at V and 5 bases at J, with 8 bases between. Germline V gene lookup returns CDR1 SQVTM and CDR2 ANQGSEA. The CDR3 nucleotides read TGCAGCGTGGTAGAGGACGAGCAGTACTTC. Encoded protein: CSVVEDEQYF.

The CDR3 here is CATRAGGSEAFF. The CDR3 DNA reads TGTGCCACAAGGGCAGGGGGGAGTGAGGCTTTCTTT. The chain employs TRBV27 and TRBJ1-1, with 7 bases fitting TRBD1. The V and J ends lost 10 bases and 11 bases, in that order; junction bases with no gene match: 13. Germline V gene data show CDR1 as MNHEY and CDR2 as SMNVEV (reference sequence). The CDR3 is 12 residues long.

This clone was counted a single time. The J gene is TRBJ2-5, the V gene TRBV30, with D hard to call. The length of the CDR3 is 13 residues. V lost 5 bases and J lost 0, with 10 bases in between. Germline V gene sequence: CDR1 GTSNPN, CDR2 SVGIG (reference sequence). CDR3 nucleotide sequence: TGTGCCTGGGAAACTCTTTACCAAGAGACCCAGTACTTC. It translates to CAWETLYQETQYF.

This clone has more than one count but fewer than ten. The chain has TRBV9 and TRBJ2-7; 10 nucleotides match TRBD2. The CDR3 is 15 amino acids. The V and J ends lost 4 bases and 2 bases, in that order; junction bases with no gene match: 6. Germline CDR1 and CDR2: SGDLS and YYNGEE. The CDR3 region has the DNA TGTGCCAGCAGCCTACTAGCGGGAAATGCCTACGAGCAGTACTTC. Residues: CASSLLAGNAYEQYF.

The J gene is TRBJ2-5, the V gene TRBV11-2; D remains unclear. CDR1 is SGHAT, CDR2 FQNNGV, per germline. V was clipped by 3 bases and J by 5 bases, with 7 bases between them. This CDR3 comprises 12 residues. CDR3 DNA sequence: TGTGCCAGCAGCTTCCCCGGGGAGACCCAGTACTTC. It yields the protein CASSFPGETQYF.

The chain joins TRBV12-5 to TRBJ2-7, with TRBD1 identical over 7 bases. In germline, CDR1 is LGHNT, CDR2 FRNRAP. This CDR3 contains 14 residues. Germline trimming cut 3 bases from V and 7 bases from J; bases unmatched to any gene: 9. The CDR3 DNA sequence: TGTGCTAGTGGTTTAGCTGGACAGGTGCGTGAGCAGTACTTC. Translating gives CASGLAGQVREQYF.

This clone was seen a single time. The chain has TRBV7-3 and TRBJ2-2, with 11 positions matching TRBD2. This CDR3 has 17 amino acids. Germline V gene lookup returns CDR1 SGHTA and CDR2 FQGTGA. J lost 9 bases, V lost 4 bases, and 13 bases had no gene match. The CDR3 reads CASSSNSLAGERRELFF. Written as DNA, the CDR3 is TGTGCCAGCAGCTCGAACTCACTAGCGGGAGAAAGGCGGGAGCTGTTTTTT.

V usage is TRBV19 and J usage is TRBJ1-5; D is possibly TRBD1 (5 bases). V was clipped by 8 bases and J by 4 bases, with 18 bases between them. This CDR3 has 15 residues. The germline V gene encodes CDR1 LNHDA and CDR2 SQIVND (reference sequence). The CDR3 region has the DNA TGTGCCAGTGGCCAGTGGGCAGGGATAAATCAGCCCCAGCATTTT. This codes for CASGQWAGINQPQHF.

The gene calls are TRBV5-1 and TRBJ1-6; 9 nucleotides line up with TRBD1. Looked up from germline, CDR1 is SGHRS and CDR2 is YFSETQ. With V trimmed by 4 bases and J by 6 bases, 8 bases remained unmatched. This CDR3 comprises 16 residues. CDR3 sequence (DNA): TGCGCCAGCAGCCCTTCACAGGGGGCAAGTAATTCACCCCTCCACTTT. As protein: CASSPSQGASNSPLHF.

This clone appeared a single time. The CDR3 region has the DNA TGTGCCAGCGCTTTACAGGGAGGGACCACTGAAGCTTTCTTT. Translated, it gives CASALQGGTTEAFF. The gene calls are TRBV7-3 and TRBJ1-1; maybe TRBD1 (6 bases). The CDR3 spans 14 residues. V was cut by 8 bases and J by 4 bases, with 17 bases left in between. The germline gives CDR1 SGHTA, CDR2 FQGTGA.

In this sample, this clone turned up once. J is TRBJ2-3 and V is TRBV5-4, with TRBD2 as a possible D gene (7 bases). Germline values: CDR1 SGHNT, CDR2 YYREEE (reference sequence). V lost 4 bases, J lost 4 bases, and 16 bases lay in between. The CDR3 consists of 15 residues. In nucleotides, the CDR3 is TGTGCCAGCAGCCCCACGGGCGGGGGCGCAGATACGCAGTATTTT. It codes for CASSPTGGGADTQYF. The full variable domain, rest sourced from reference TRBV5-4 and TRBJ2-3, is ETGVTQSPTHLIKTRGQQVTLRCSSQSGHNTVSWYQQALGQGPQFIFQYYREEENGRGNFPPRFSGLQFPNYSSELNVNALELDDSALYLCASSPTGGGADTQYFGPGTRLTVL.

This clone was picked up one time. V is TRBV13 and J is TRBJ2-1, with D maybe TRBD2 (6 bases). V was clipped by 5 bases and J by 3 bases, with 20 bases between them. Germline CDR1 is PRHDT and CDR2 is FYEKMQ (reference sequence). The CDR3 is made up of 17 amino acids. The CDR3 coding sequence is TGTGCCAGCAGCCAACGGGGGACGGGAGCTGTCTACAATGAGCAGTTCTTC. Translating gives CASSQRGTGAVYNEQFF.

This clone was seen more than once but under ten times. This chain connects TRBV2 to TRBJ2-5; 12 nucleotides agree with TRBD2. CDR3 length: 13 residues. Germline CDR1 and CDR2: SNHLY and FYNNEI. The junction had 3 bases not matched to a gene; V was cut back by 8 bases and J by 5 bases. The CDR3 DNA reads as TGTGCCAGCTCCGGGACTAGCGGGGAGACCCAGTACTTC. It is translated as CASSGTSGETQYF.

The V gene is TRBV4-3, the J gene TRBJ2-1; possible D gene TRBD1, 5 bases. The germline CDR1 and CDR2 sequences are LGHNA and YSLEER. Trimming shortened V by 1 base and J by 7 bases, and 14 bases separated the two germline ends. The CDR3 is 15 amino acids. The CDR3 nucleotides read TGCGCCAGCAGCCAAGTCCTGGGGCCAGGAAATGAGCAGTTCTTC. Protein: CASSQVLGPGNEQFF.

The rearrangement joins TRBV2 to TRBJ1-6; no clear D gene. The CDR3 runs to 15 residues. Germline CDR1 and CDR2: SNHLY and FYNNEI. V was pared by 6 bases and J by 0 bases, with 9 bases between. CDR3: CASRGYSSYNSPLHF. CDR3 nucleotide sequence: TGTGCCAGCAGGGGCTATAGCTCCTATAATTCACCCCTCCACTTT.

In this sample, this clone turned up a few times. This rearrangement joins TRBV2 to TRBJ1-5; no clear D gene. The germline V gene encodes CDR1 SNHLY and CDR2 FYNNEI. The CDR3 consists of 14 residues. The V end lost 3 bases, the J end lost 7 bases, and 13 bases lay between the germline ends. CDR3 bases: TGTGCCAGCAGTGACAAGCGAGGAACCCAGCCCCAGCATTTT. Translating it yields CASSDKRGTQPQHF.

The sample holds one count of this clone. The V gene is TRBV21-1, the J gene TRBJ2-3; the table assigns TRBD1, which was not confirmed against the DNA. TRBV21-1 is a recognized pseudogene. The CDR3 runs 17 residues. The CDR3 bases are TGTGCCAGCAGCAATCGTACCCAGGGGGACGACACAGATACGCAGTATTTT. It encodes CASSNRTQGDDTDTQYF.

The rearrangement joins TRBV11-2 to TRBJ2-1, with TRBD2 matching over 7 bases. In germline, CDR1 is SGHAT, CDR2 FQNNGV. This CDR3 is 17 amino acids long. The V and J ends lost 3 bases and 6 bases, in that order; junction bases with no gene match: 14. CDR3 sequence reads: CASSLGPRTSGSNEQFF. CDR3 bases: TGTGCCAGCAGCTTGGGCCCAAGGACTAGTGGGTCCAATGAGCAGTTCTTC.

This chain's CDR3 is CASGSMGALGYTF. For the CDR3, the DNA is TGTGCCAGCGGCTCGATGGGGGCTCTTGGCTACACCTTC. V gene TRBV16 combines with J gene TRBJ1-2, with D perhaps TRBD1 (6 bases). Between the trimmed V and J ends, which lost 8 bases and 7 bases, there was a span of 17 bases. Germline lookup yields CDR1 KGHSY and CDR2 FQNENV. The CDR3 totals 13 residues.

This clone was observed a handful of times. V is TRBV2 and J is TRBJ2-7, with TRBD1 identical over 7 bases. This CDR3 region has 12 residues. CDR1 and CDR2 from the germline V gene are SNHLY and FYNNEI. V shed 10 bases, J shed 2 bases, and the junction held 5 bases outside the gene matches. CDR3 residues: CAIRDSPYEQYF. The CDR3 DNA follows: TGTGCCATCCGGGACAGTCCCTACGAGCAGTACTTC.

This chain uses TRBV11-2 with TRBJ1-2; D is undetermined. The CDR3 is 14 amino acids. Germline-derived CDR1 and CDR2 are SGHAT and FQNNGV. Trimming left V 6 bases short and J 2 bases short, with 13 bases between. The CDR3 sequence is CASSLAGKNYGYTF. CDR3 bases: TGTGCCAGCAGTTTGGCAGGAAAGAACTATGGCTACACCTTC.

This chain joins TRBV19 and TRBJ1-5, with TRBD1 matching 7 bases. Germline CDR1 LNHDA, CDR2 SQIVND (reference sequence). Trimming took 1 base from V and 2 from J; bases not matched to a gene: 20. This CDR3 spans 21 amino acids. CDR3 bases: TGTGCCAGTAGTATAGTCGATAGGGGACAGCCGGGGGCCTTGGGCAATCAGCCCCAGCATTTT. It specifies CASSIVDRGQPGALGNQPQHF.

This clone has a handful of counts. The rearrangement joins TRBV6-5 to TRBJ2-2; unclear D gene. CDR1 and CDR2 from the germline V gene are MNHEY and SVGAGI. The CDR3 consists of 13 residues. V shed 6 bases and J shed 0 bases, with 5 bases lying between them. The CDR3 coding sequence is TGTGCCAGCAGAAACACGAACACCGGGGAGCTGTTTTTT. Its translation: CASRNTNTGELFF.

The table lists this clone with a count of one. The chain carries TRBV10-3 and TRBJ2-7, with 7 bases aligning to TRBD1. The CDR3 is 14 residues long. Unmatched junction bases numbered 6, after V lost 4 bases and J lost 3 bases. Germline CDR1 ENHRY, CDR2 SYGVKD. For the CDR3, the DNA is TGTGCCATCAGTGCCGCCCCAGGGGGCTACGAGCAGTACTTC. This gives the protein CAISAAPGGYEQYF.

The V call is TRBV28, the J call TRBJ1-1, with TRBD1 matching over 10 bases. V shed 6 bases and J 6 bases; nucleotides not matched to a gene: 4. This CDR3 comprises 13 residues. The germline CDR1 and CDR2 sequences are MDHEN and SYDVKM. Written as DNA, the CDR3 is TGTGCCAGCAGGGGGGACAGGGGTGCTGAAGCTTTCTTT. It codes for CASRGDRGAEAFF.

The chain links TRBV2 to TRBJ2-1, with 13 bases matching TRBD2. There are 15 residues in the CDR3. Germline CDR1 reads SNHLY; CDR2 reads FYNNEI. Trimming removed 6 bases from V and 7 bases from J; junction bases left unmatched: 6. The CDR3 loop reads CASRRTSGSGNEQFF. The DNA of the CDR3 is TGTGCCAGCAGGAGGACTAGCGGGAGCGGGAATGAGCAGTTCTTC.

V and J are TRBV19 and TRBJ2-5; 8 bases agree with TRBD2. Trimming cost V 5 bases and J 5 bases; bases outside gene matches: 10. Germline V gene data show CDR1 as LNHDA and CDR2 as SQIVND (reference sequence). This CDR3 is built from 15 residues. Here the CDR3 DNA reads TGTGCCAGTAGTCGGAGACTAGCGATTATGGAGACCCAGTACTTC. Translation: CASSRRLAIMETQYF.

V gene TRBV28 combines with J gene TRBJ1-4; TRBD1 agrees at 11 bases. V gave up 5 bases and J gave up 7 bases; unmatched junction bases: 6. Germline V CDR1 and CDR2: MDHEN, SYDVKM. The CDR3 is 15 amino acids. CDR3 protein: CASSRWTGGTEKLFF. The CDR3 nucleotides read TGTGCCAGCAGTCGTTGGACAGGGGGCACTGAAAAACTGTTTTTT.

The rearrangement uses TRBV28 and TRBJ1-4; D remains ambiguous. V dropped 4 bases and J dropped 5 bases, with 8 bases sitting between them. Germline CDR1 reads MDHEN; CDR2 reads SYDVKM. The CDR3 spans 13 residues. CDR3 sequence: CASSSETNEKLFF. The CDR3 DNA reads TGTGCCAGCAGTTCCGAGACAAATGAAAAACTGTTTTTT.

This clone has more than one count but fewer than ten. The chain recombines TRBV23-1 with TRBJ2-1, with D possibly TRBD2 on 5 matching bases. TRBV23-1 is assigned to the ORF class and has an uncertain function. The V gene lost 7 bases and the J gene lost 3 bases, with 10 bases spanning the gap. There are 13 residues in the CDR3. CDR3 in DNA: TGCGCCAGCACCCGGGAACTCTACAATGAGCAGTTCTTC. Translation: CASTRELYNEQFF.